Following are 25 T cell receptor beta chains from one sample sequenced in a study of T cells after yellow fever vaccination. TCRdb called the 5' RACE reads again in MiXCR, with one record for every CDR3 protein. The sample has 250,000 to 300,000 distinct CDR3 sequences, 10% to 15% seen once. Sequenced material: CD4+ T cells sorted from PBMCs, taken 45 days after the yellow fever booster vaccination. The source is a man under 40 who received the YFV17D yellow fever vaccine.

A few counts support this clonotype. The V gene is TRBV20-1, the J gene TRBJ2-5; 11 bases are shared with TRBD2. The V gene end was trimmed by 2 bases and the J gene end by 1 base; junction bases not matched to a gene: 3. Per germline, CDR1 DFQATT and CDR2 SNEGSKA (reference sequence). The CDR3 contains 15 residues. The CDR3, as DNA: TGCAGTGCTAGAAATAGCGGGAGGGTCCAAGAGACCCAGTACTTC. Residues: CSARNSGRVQETQYF.

The chain joins TRBV20-1 to TRBJ2-1; TRBD1 matches at 11 bases. V dropped 7 bases and J dropped 8; count of bases not matched to a gene: 13. The CDR3 is 15 amino acids. Germline V gene data show CDR1 as DFQATT and CDR2 as SNEGSKA (reference sequence). The CDR3 sequence is CSVLTGQGVRDEQFF. The CDR3 DNA is TGCAGTGTTCTCACGGGACAGGGGGTAAGGGATGAGCAGTTCTTC.

Here the CDR3 reads CATSSRQERYNEQFF. The CDR3 region has the DNA TGTGCCACCAGCAGCCGACAGGAACGCTACAATGAGCAGTTCTTC. V and J are TRBV15 and TRBJ2-1; tentatively, D is TRBD1 (6 bases). The CDR3 sequence is 15 residues long. Germline V gene sequence: CDR1 LNHNV, CDR2 YYDKDF (reference sequence). Trimming removed 3 bases at V and 3 bases at J, with 12 bases between.

This chain uses TRBV2 with TRBJ2-4; no clear D. There are 11 residues in the CDR3. The V end was cut by 4 bases, the J end by 8 bases, with 6 bases between. Germline V CDR1 and CDR2: SNHLY, FYNNEI. In nucleotides, the CDR3 is TGTGCCAGCAGTGGGATGGACATTCAGTACTTC. It codes for CASSGMDIQYF.

This clonotype was counted ten times or more. The chain carries TRBV18 and TRBJ2-1; D gene ambiguous. This CDR3 spans 13 amino acids. Per the germline V gene, CDR1 is KGHSH and CDR2 is LQKENI. V gave up 0 bases and J gave up 9 bases, with 9 bases separating them. The CDR3 region has the DNA TGTGCCAGCTCACCACCGTCGACGGGTGAGCAGTTCTTC. Translation: CASSPPSTGEQFF.

This clonotype was detected ten times or more. The chain has TRBV29-1 and TRBJ2-2; D might be TRBD2 (5 bases). CDR3 length equals 14 residues. From germline, CDR1 is SQVTM and CDR2 ANQGSEA. V was pared by 4 bases and J by 3 bases, with 12 bases between. The CDR3 reads CSVASGIDTGELFF. In DNA, the CDR3 is TGCAGCGTTGCGTCGGGAATAGACACCGGGGAGCTGTTTTTT.

This clonotype has just a few counts. The chain employs TRBV5-6 and TRBJ2-3; maybe TRBD2 (5 bases). The V and J ends lost 5 bases and 1 base respectively, with 11 bases between them. Germline V gene data show CDR1 as SGHDT and CDR2 as YYEEEE. The CDR3 runs to 14 residues. The CDR3 nucleotides are TGTGCCAGCAGTGAGAGCGGACGCACAGATACGCAGTATTTT. Residues: CASSESGRTDTQYF.

This clonotype has a handful of counts. V gene TRBV5-1 combines with J gene TRBJ2-5; 8 bases fit TRBD2. The V segment lost 4 bases and the J segment 2 bases; nucleotides outside the gene matches: 4. The germline V gene has CDR1 SGHRS and CDR2 YFSETQ. The CDR3 extends over 14 amino acids. CDR3 amino acids: CASSAGLAQETQYF. Here the CDR3 DNA reads TGCGCCAGCAGCGCCGGACTAGCTCAAGAGACCCAGTACTTC.

The rearrangement joins TRBV12-3 or TRBV12-4 to TRBJ2-7; 14 bases align to TRBD2. V dropped 5 bases and J dropped 4; count of bases not matched to a gene: 10. This CDR3 has 17 residues. The CDR3 nucleotides are TGTGCCAGCAGTGACCCGGGACTAGCGGGAGACGGTTACGAGCAGTACTTC. Its protein is CASSDPGLAGDGYEQYF.

This rearrangement joins TRBV20-1 to TRBJ1-4; tentatively, D is TRBD1 (5 bases). The CDR3 contains 14 residues. The germline gives CDR1 DFQATT, CDR2 SNEGSKA (reference sequence). The V gene lost 0 bases and the J gene lost 4 bases, with 9 bases spanning the gap. This chain's CDR3 is CSARERGNNEKLFF. CDR3 coding DNA: TGCAGTGCTAGAGAACGGGGGAATAATGAAAAACTGTTTTTT.

The sample holds a few counts of this clonotype. CDR3 sequence (DNA): TGCAGTGCGTCGGGACTAGCGGACTATGACACAGATACGCAGTATTTT. Its translation is CSASGLADYDTDTQYF. The V and J genes are TRBV20-1 and TRBJ2-3; 11 bases fit TRBD2. V lost 6 bases, J lost 2 bases, and 10 bases stayed unmatched. CDR3 length: 16 residues. Germline V gene lookup returns CDR1 DFQATT and CDR2 SNEGSKA (reference sequence).

This clonotype was counted between two and nine times. V is TRBV6-5 and J is TRBJ2-1; the match to TRBD1 covers 7 bases. The CDR3 is made up of 14 amino acids. V was pared by 7 bases and J by 3 bases, with 6 bases of the junction left unmatched. Per germline, CDR1 MNHEY and CDR2 SVGAGI. CDR3 DNA sequence: TGTGCCAGCAAACCGACAGGGAGCTACAATGAGCAGTTCTTC. Translated, it gives CASKPTGSYNEQFF.

J is TRBJ2-1 and V is TRBV5-5; D is perhaps TRBD2 (5 bases). This CDR3 spans 15 amino acids. V was trimmed by 2 bases and J by 4 bases, leaving 13 bases between them. The V gene's germline CDR1 is SGHKS and CDR2 YYEKEE (reference sequence). This chain's CDR3 is CASSLAWERYNEQFF. CDR3 nucleotide sequence: TGTGCCAGCAGCTTAGCATGGGAGAGGTACAATGAGCAGTTCTTC.

This clonotype came up a few times. V is TRBV7-9 and J is TRBJ2-1, with 7 nucleotides matching TRBD1. With 0 bases clipped from V and 6 bases from J, the junction kept 2 bases outside the gene matches. In germline, CDR1 is SEHNR, CDR2 FQNEAQ (reference sequence). The CDR3 extends over 14 amino acids. The DNA for the CDR3 is TGTGCCAGCAGCTTAGCCCAGGGGGTCAATGAGCAGTTCTTC. Translating gives CASSLAQGVNEQFF.

Only a few counts were recorded for this clonotype. The chain couples TRBV5-1 to TRBJ2-5; TRBD2 agrees at 11 bases. The CDR3 has 16 residues. Trimming took 4 bases from V and 0 from J; bases not matched to a gene: 5. CDR1 is SGHRS, CDR2 YFSETQ, per germline. The CDR3 loop is CASSPGTSGNQETQYF. The CDR3 DNA is TGCGCCAGCAGCCCGGGGACTAGCGGAAACCAAGAGACCCAGTACTTC.

The rearrangement uses TRBV28 and TRBJ2-5, with TRBD2 matching 8 bases. The CDR3 is made up of 19 amino acids. V lost 3 bases to trimming and J lost 2 bases; unmatched junction nucleotides: 17. Per germline, CDR1 MDHEN and CDR2 SYDVKM. CDR3 DNA: TGTGCCAGCAGTTTGGCCACTCTCGTGAGCGGGAGAGAACAAGAGACCCAGTACTTC. It is translated as CASSLATLVSGREQETQYF.

V is TRBV5-6 and J is TRBJ2-5, with D tentatively TRBD1 (6 bases). The V end lost 0 bases, the J end lost 4 bases, and 10 bases lay between the germline ends. Germline CDR1 SGHDT, CDR2 YYEEEE. The CDR3 has 14 amino acids. The CDR3 loop reads CASSLVAGAETQYF. CDR3 bases: TGTGCCAGCAGCTTGGTCGCAGGGGCAGAGACCCAGTACTTC.

This clonotype was seen more than once but under ten times. The chain carries TRBV5-6 and TRBJ2-1; D call uncertain. CDR3 length: 17 residues. Trimming took off 7 bases at V and 3 bases at J, with 23 bases between the two ends. The V gene's germline CDR1 is SGHDT and CDR2 YYEEEE. The CDR3 sequence: CASLSQFGPGVYNEQFF. CDR3 DNA: TGTGCCAGCCTATCCCAGTTCGGGCCTGGTGTCTACAATGAGCAGTTCTTC.

This clonotype was seen a few times. V is TRBV6-1 and J is TRBJ2-7; TRBD1 matches at 12 bases. This CDR3 is 13 amino acids long. Germline CDR1 is MNHNS and CDR2 is SASEGT. V was clipped by 9 bases and J by 4 bases; unmatched bases: 4. The CDR3 sequence: CASQGQGAYEQYF. CDR3 coding DNA: TGTGCCAGTCAGGGACAGGGGGCTTACGAGCAGTACTTC.

This chain uses TRBV11-2 with TRBJ2-7; D may match TRBD1 or TRBD2 (6 bases each). Trimming cost V 3 bases and J 2 bases, with 8 bases left between them. CDR1 is SGHAT, CDR2 FQNNGV, per germline. This CDR3 spans 13 amino acids. CDR3 region: CASSFRGPYEQYF. CDR3 DNA: TGTGCCAGCAGCTTTCGGGGGCCCTACGAGCAGTACTTC.

V is TRBV10-3 and J is TRBJ2-7; 11 nucleotides agree with TRBD2. The CDR3 contains 14 residues. V shed 6 bases, J shed 1 base, and the junction held 2 bases outside the gene matches. Germline V gene sequence: CDR1 ENHRY, CDR2 SYGVKD. Written as DNA, the CDR3 is TGTGCCATCAGGGGGACTAGCGGATCCTACGAGCAGTACTTC. It codes for CAIRGTSGSYEQYF.

CDR3: CSARSTANSGNTIYF. For the CDR3, the DNA is TGCAGTGCTAGGTCCACAGCGAACTCTGGAAACACCATATATTTT. This rearrangement joins TRBV20-1 to TRBJ1-3; no firm D call. The CDR3 totals 15 residues. The germline V and J ends were trimmed by 3 bases and 0 bases, with 12 bases remaining between them. Germline values: CDR1 DFQATT, CDR2 SNEGSKA (reference sequence).

This clonotype has only a few counts. V is TRBV5-1 and J is TRBJ2-7; D possibly uses TRBD1 or TRBD2 (5 bases each). Germline V gene sequence: CDR1 SGHRS, CDR2 YFSETQ. Trimming removed 5 bases at V and 3 bases at J, with 9 bases between. The CDR3 has 12 amino acids. This CDR3 reads CASRGEFYEQYF. The CDR3 DNA follows: TGCGCCAGCAGAGGGGAGTTCTACGAGCAGTACTTC.

This clonotype was found a few times. The chain has TRBV7-2 and TRBJ2-5; 10 bases are shared with TRBD2. V shed 3 bases, J shed 7 bases, and the junction held 8 bases outside the gene matches. CDR1 is SGHTA, CDR2 FQGNSA, per germline. The CDR3 totals 15 residues. The CDR3 loop reads CASSFRSGRAGTQYF. In DNA form, the CDR3 reads TGTGCCAGCAGCTTTCGGAGCGGGAGGGCCGGGACCCAGTACTTC.

This sequence joins TRBV27 and TRBJ1-4, with D possibly matching TRBD1 (6 bases). CDR3 length: 15 residues. V was cut by 6 bases and J by 4 bases, with 15 bases left in between. In germline, CDR1 is MNHEY, CDR2 SMNVEV (reference sequence). CDR3 sequence (DNA): TGTGCCAGCAGAAGATCGTGGACAGATAATGAAAAACTGTTTTTT. Translating it yields CASRRSWTDNEKLFF.